These 22 T cell receptor beta chains originate from one sample sequenced in a study of blood T cell repertoires in COVID-19. Produced via immunoSEQ multiplex PCR; TCRdb's table is partial and in-frame only. The table has roughly 57,000 clones, 65% to 85% seen once. The sample comprised peripheral blood. The receptors were sampled from a man in his 60s with acute or convalescent COVID-19.

The J gene is TRBJ1-4, the V gene TRBV15; TRBD1 might be the D (6 bases). Looked up from germline, CDR1 is LNHNV and CDR2 is YYDKDF (reference sequence). There are 13 residues in the CDR3. V shed 9 bases and J shed 4 bases, with 12 bases lying between them. CDR3: CATRQAYNEKLFF. The DNA of the CDR3 is TGTGCCACGAGACAGGCCTATAATGAAAAACTGTTTTTT.

The chain recombines TRBV5-1 with TRBJ1-2; 10 nucleotides agree with TRBD1. V lost 1 base, J lost 6 bases, and 6 bases stayed unmatched. CDR3 length equals 15 residues. Germline V lookup: CDR1 SGHRS, CDR2 YFSETQ. The CDR3 region has the DNA TGCGCCAGCAGCTTGTTTGGGACAGGGGTCGATGGCTACACCTTC. Encoded protein: CASSLFGTGVDGYTF.

The CDR3 DNA follows: TGTGCCAGCGGTTCGAGGGGGAACTATGGCTACACCTTC. Its protein product is CASGSRGNYGYTF. The chain employs TRBV6-5 and TRBJ1-2; TRBD1 might be the D (6 bases). Trimming took off 8 bases at V and 2 bases at J, with 12 bases between the two ends. The CDR3 length is 13 residues. Germline CDR1 reads MNHEY; CDR2 reads SVGAGI.

This sequence joins TRBV7-9 and TRBJ2-7, with TRBD2 identical over 8 bases. The V segment lost 5 bases and the J segment 1 base; nucleotides outside the gene matches: 7. This CDR3 is 15 amino acids long. Germline CDR1 SEHNR, CDR2 FQNEAQ (reference sequence). The CDR3 nucleotides are TGTGCCAGCAGCCGGAGCGGGGGCGATTCCTACGAGCAGTACTTC. This codes for CASSRSGGDSYEQYF.

A few counts support this clone. V and J are TRBV10-1 and TRBJ2-1; D possibly corresponds to TRBD2 (6 bases). Trimming left V 5 bases short and J 8 bases short, with 16 bases between. The CDR3 runs 14 residues. In germline, CDR1 is WNHNN, CDR2 SYGVQD (reference sequence). As DNA, the CDR3 is TGCGCCAGCAGTAAGGAGGGGCCCCCCGATGAGCAGTTCTTC. Protein: CASSKEGPPDEQFF.

This clone was recorded only once. The chain employs TRBV30 and TRBJ1-6; no reliable D call. V was pared by 0 bases and J by 10 bases, with 22 bases between. The CDR3 extends over 17 amino acids. CDR1 is GTSNPN, CDR2 SVGIG, per germline (reference sequence). The CDR3 reads CAWSVLHALRLGSPLHF. CDR3 bases: TGTGCCTGGAGTGTACTGCATGCCCTTCGGTTGGGCTCACCCCTCCACTTT. Drawing the rest from reference TRBV30 and TRBJ1-6, the complete variable domain is SQTIHQWPATLVQPVGSPLSLECTVEGTSNPNLYWYRQAAGRGLQLLFYSVGIGQISSEVPQNLSASRPQDRQFILSSKKLLLSDSGFYLCAWSVLHALRLGSPLHFGNGTRLTVT.

CDR3 in amino acids: CAWREGDRGNQPQHF. CDR3 DNA sequence: TGTGCCTGGAGAGAGGGTGACAGGGGGAATCAGCCCCAGCATTTT. The chain recombines TRBV30 with TRBJ1-5, with 9 bases identical to TRBD1. V gave up 3 bases and J gave up 4 bases; unmatched junction bases: 7. There are 15 residues in the CDR3. Germline CDR1 GTSNPN, CDR2 SVGIG (reference sequence).

The chain has TRBV28 and TRBJ1-4, with D perhaps matching TRBD1 (5 bases). The CDR3 totals 13 residues. The germline V and J ends were trimmed by 6 bases and 4 bases, with 9 bases remaining between them. Germline CDR1 and CDR2: MDHEN and SYDVKM. In DNA form, the CDR3 reads TGTGCCAGCAGCCTTGACAGTAATGAAAAACTGTTTTTT. Its translation is CASSLDSNEKLFF. Full variable domain (rest looked up from reference TRBV28 and TRBJ1-4): DVKVTQSSRYLVKRTGEKVFLECVQDMDHENMFWYRQDPGLGLRLIYFSYDVKMKEKGDIPEGYSVSREKKERFSLILESASTNQTSMYLCASSLDSNEKLFFGSGTQLSVL.

As to this clone: The junction does not match germline at one end; this may be a read error. CDR3 DNA sequence: TGTGCTAGCAGCTTAGGGCCAGGGGGCCTTATTGGAACCGGGGAGCTGTTTTTT. Protein product: CASSLGPGGLIGTGELFF. The V and J genes are TRBV7-7 and TRBJ2-2; 8 bases agree with TRBD1. The CDR3 spans 18 residues. Germline V CDR1 and CDR2: SSHAT, FNYEAQ (reference sequence). Based on the CDR3 plus reference TRBV7-7 and TRBJ2-2, the full variable domain is GAGVSQSPRYKVTKRGQDVTLRCDPISSHATLYWYQQALGQGPEFLTYFNYEAQPDKSGLPSDRFSAERPEGSISTLTIQRTEQRDSAMYRCASSLGPGGLIGTGELFFGEGSRLTVL.

The gene calls are TRBV18 and TRBJ1-1, with TRBD1 identical over 10 bases. The J segment lost 1 base and the V segment lost 3 bases, leaving 5 bases of the junction unmatched. CDR1 is KGHSH and CDR2 is LQKENI in the germline V gene. The CDR3 is 16 amino acids. This CDR3 is CASSPTRDRGNTEAFF. The CDR3 region has the DNA TGTGCCAGCTCACCCACCCGGGACAGGGGGAACACTGAAGCTTTCTTT. Combining the CDR3 with reference TRBV18 and TRBJ1-1 gives the whole variable domain NAGVMQNPRHLVRRRGQEARLRCSPMKGHSHVYWYRQLPEEGLKFMVYLQKENIIDESGMPKERFSAEFPKEGPSILRIQQVVRGDSAAYFCASSPTRDRGNTEAFFGQGTRLTVV.

The chain is built from TRBV6-2 or TRBV6-3 and TRBJ2-1, with D maybe TRBD2 (6 bases). V dropped 2 bases and J dropped 7 bases, with 18 bases sitting between them. CDR1 MNHEY and CDR2 SVGEGT come from the germline V gene. The CDR3 spans 16 residues. CDR3 DNA: TGTGCCAGCAGTTACACGGCCGGGGGTTGGAGGAATGAGCAGTTCTTC. This gives the protein CASSYTAGGWRNEQFF.

This clone was picked up one time. This chain connects TRBV19 to TRBJ2-4, with a possible D match to TRBD1 (6 bases). The CDR3 extends over 17 amino acids. Germline values: CDR1 LNHDA, CDR2 SQIVND (reference sequence). The V gene lost 4 bases and the J gene lost 0 bases, with 16 bases spanning the gap. The CDR3 nucleotides read TGTGCCAGTAGTACCCGGGACAAGGCTCTAGCCAAAAACATTCAGTACTTC. Amino acid sequence: CASSTRDKALAKNIQYF.

The chain couples TRBV5-1 to TRBJ2-7; D is possibly TRBD1 (5 bases). V shed 1 base and J shed 5 bases, with 10 bases lying between them. Germline V gene lookup returns CDR1 SGHRS and CDR2 YFSETQ. The CDR3 loop spans 13 amino acids. The CDR3 loop is CASSLPRVHEQYF. In nucleotides, the CDR3 is TGCGCCAGCAGCTTGCCCAGGGTACACGAGCAGTACTTC.

V and J are TRBV11-2 and TRBJ1-2, with 8 nucleotides matching TRBD1. Trimming cost V 2 bases and J 7 bases; bases outside gene matches: 6. Germline V gives CDR1 SGHAT, CDR2 FQNNGV. This CDR3 is 14 amino acids long. CDR3 region: CASSLYETGGGYTF. For the CDR3, the DNA is TGTGCCAGCAGCTTATACGAAACAGGGGGTGGCTACACCTTC.

The table lists this clone with a count of one. The chain links TRBV19 to TRBJ1-2, with D maybe TRBD1 (5 bases). This CDR3 region has 14 residues. The ends were cut back, 1 base at V and 4 bases at J, with 10 bases in the middle. CDR1 is LNHDA and CDR2 is SQIVND in the germline V gene (reference sequence). Here the CDR3 DNA reads TGTGCCAGTAGTATAGGCCGGGGGGTCTATGGCTACACCTTC. Its protein product is CASSIGRGVYGYTF.

This chain connects TRBV6-5 to TRBJ2-2; the D gene is possibly TRBD1 (7 bases). V gave up 4 bases and J gave up 3 bases, with 15 bases separating them. The CDR3 sequence is 16 residues long. Looked up from germline, CDR1 is MNHEY and CDR2 is SVGAGI. CDR3 sequence (DNA): TGTGCCAGCAGTTTTGACAGGGAGGCGGACACCGGGGAGCTGTTTTTT. It yields the protein CASSFDREADTGELFF.

The chain is built from TRBV5-8 and TRBJ1-4, with 8 positions matching TRBD1. The ends lost 3 bases at V and 7 bases at J; junction bases unmatched: 5. The CDR3 is 14 residues long. The germline V gene encodes CDR1 SGHTS and CDR2 YDEGEE. For the CDR3, the DNA is TGTGCCAGCAGCTCACGGACAGGGAGTGAAAAACTGTTTTTT. Translated, it gives CASSSRTGSEKLFF.

The J gene is TRBJ2-1, the V gene TRBV19; 16 positions match TRBD2. V shed 5 bases, J shed 2 bases, and the junction held 6 bases outside the gene matches. The CDR3 extends over 18 amino acids. CDR1 and CDR2 from the germline V gene are LNHDA and SQIVND (reference sequence). This CDR3 is CASSFPGLAGGAYNEQFF. The CDR3 nucleotides are TGTGCCAGTAGTTTCCCGGGACTAGCGGGGGGGGCCTACAATGAGCAGTTCTTC.

V is TRBV12-5 and J is TRBJ2-5, with D possibly TRBD1 on 5 matching bases. CDR1 LGHNT and CDR2 FRNRAP come from the germline V gene. Trimming left V 3 bases short and J 2 bases short, with 16 bases between. The length of the CDR3 is 16 residues. The CDR3 bases are TGTGCTAGTGGTTTAATTGGCAGGGCACAACAAGAGACCCAGTACTTC. Translated, it gives CASGLIGRAQQETQYF.

This clone was found once. This chain connects TRBV2 to TRBJ1-6; no clear D gene. The CDR3 loop spans 13 amino acids. V was shortened by 8 bases and J by 7 bases, with 12 bases between the two germline ends. The germline V gene encodes CDR1 SNHLY and CDR2 FYNNEI. The CDR3 nucleotides read TGTGCCAGCGGTTGGCAGCGGAATTCACCCCTCCACTTT. The encoded protein is CASGWQRNSPLHF.

The V and J genes are TRBV2 and TRBJ1-6; the D is unclear. The germline V and J ends were trimmed by 9 bases and 5 bases, with 17 bases remaining between them. This CDR3 is built from 15 residues. Germline V gene data show CDR1 as SNHLY and CDR2 as FYNNEI. The CDR3 loop reads CARKTPAGNNSPLHF. The CDR3 DNA is TGTGCCAGAAAGACCCCCGCAGGAAATAATTCACCCCTCCACTTT. Full variable domain (rest looked up from reference TRBV2 and TRBJ1-6): EPEVTQTPSHQVTQMGQEVILRCVPISNHLYFYWYRQILGQKVEFLVSFYNNEISEKSEIFDDQFSVERPDGSNFTLKIRSTKLEDSAMYFCARKTPAGNNSPLHFGNGTRLTVT.

The gene calls are TRBV18 and TRBJ2-3; a possible D gene is TRBD1 (7 bases). Germline values: CDR1 KGHSH, CDR2 LQKENI. This CDR3 comprises 15 residues. V shed 0 bases and J shed 4 bases, with 11 bases lying between them. As DNA, the CDR3 is TGTGCCAGCTCACCACCAGGAGGGGGCGCAGATACGCAGTATTTT. It translates to CASSPPGGGADTQYF.